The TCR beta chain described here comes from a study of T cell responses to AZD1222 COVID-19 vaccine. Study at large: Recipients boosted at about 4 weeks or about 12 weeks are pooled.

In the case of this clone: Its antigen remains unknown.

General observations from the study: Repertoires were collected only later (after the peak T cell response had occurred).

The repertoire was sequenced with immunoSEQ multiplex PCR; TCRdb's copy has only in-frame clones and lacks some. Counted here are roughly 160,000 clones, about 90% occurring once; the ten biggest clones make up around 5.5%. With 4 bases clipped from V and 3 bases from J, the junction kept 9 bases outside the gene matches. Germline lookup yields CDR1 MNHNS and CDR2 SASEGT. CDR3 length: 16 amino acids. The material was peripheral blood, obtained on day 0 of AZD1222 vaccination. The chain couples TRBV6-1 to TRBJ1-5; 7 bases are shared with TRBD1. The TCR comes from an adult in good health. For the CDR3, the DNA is TGTGCCAGCAGTGGCACGCCCGGGACAGACAATCAGCCCCAGCATTTT. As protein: CASSGTPGTDNQPQHF.